The TCR beta chain described here comes from a study of graft-versus-host responses after intestinal transplantation. Whole-study context: Tacrolimus plus steroids were given to all recipients for 3 to 4 years, preceded by anti-thymocyte globulin induction.

J lost 10 bases, V lost 5 bases, and 6 bases had no gene match. Looked up from germline, CDR1 is MNHEY and CDR2 is SMNVEV (reference sequence). This CDR3 has 14 amino acids. A word on this clone: Antigen: not known.

Study-wide results and limits: Marrow from the recipient contained GvH clones, some of which had appeared first in ileum or blood. Where graft-donor T cell macrochimerism was present, patients had high graft-versus-host to host-versus-graft clonal ratios in allografts. Peak circulating GvH clone levels were associated with early post-transplant HvG declines.

The protocol was immunoSEQ multiplex PCR, while the TCRdb copy is restricted to in-frame clones and leaves out a portion. The table lists just under 100,000 clones, around nine tenths of them singletons. The sequence was collected from a human patient who received an intestinal transplant, so some T cells may come from the graft donor. The J gene is TRBJ1-6, the V gene TRBV27; 9 nucleotides align to TRBD1. The sequenced sample was PBMCs, obtained roughly 410 days after intestinal transplant. CDR3 DNA sequence: TGTGCCAGCAGTCAACAGGGGGCCGGCTCACCCCTCCACTTT. Protein product: CASSQQGAGSPLHF.